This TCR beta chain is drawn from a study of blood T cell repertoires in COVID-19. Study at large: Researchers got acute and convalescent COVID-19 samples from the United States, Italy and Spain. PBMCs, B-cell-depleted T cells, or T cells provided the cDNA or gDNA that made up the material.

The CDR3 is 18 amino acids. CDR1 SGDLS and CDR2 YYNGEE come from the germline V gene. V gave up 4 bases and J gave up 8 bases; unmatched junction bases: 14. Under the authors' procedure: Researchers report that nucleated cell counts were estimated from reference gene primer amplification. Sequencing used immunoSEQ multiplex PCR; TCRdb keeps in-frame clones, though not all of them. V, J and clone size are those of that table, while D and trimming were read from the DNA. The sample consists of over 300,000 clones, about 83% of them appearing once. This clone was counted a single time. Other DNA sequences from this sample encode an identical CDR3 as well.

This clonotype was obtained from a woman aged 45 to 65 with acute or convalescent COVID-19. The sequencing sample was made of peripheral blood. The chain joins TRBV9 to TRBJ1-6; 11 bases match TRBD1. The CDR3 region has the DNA TGTGCCAGCAGCCCGAGGACAGGGGGCGTATTTGGGGATTCACCCCTCCACTTT. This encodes CASSPRTGGVFGDSPLHF. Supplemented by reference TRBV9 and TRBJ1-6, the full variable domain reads DSGVTQTPKHLITATGQRVTLRCSPRSGDLSVYWYQQSLDQGLQFLIQYYNGEERAKGNILERFSAQQFPDLHSELNLSSLELGDSALYFCASSPRTGGVFGDSPLHFGNGTRLTVT.